These 15 T cell receptor beta chains originate from one sample sequenced in a study of blood T cell repertoires in COVID-19 (dated by TCRdb to 2020 to 2021). Library creation used the immunoSEQ multiplex PCR assay. The table was pulled from immuneACCESS by TCRdb, which kept in-frame rearrangements only. Such tables lose some clones; where checked, under half of the loss comes from unresolved V genes, and the rest has no known cause. In this sample the table shows about 370,000 clones, approximately 91% of which occur a single time. Of the sample, about 0.9% falls within the top ten clones. The material sequenced was PBMCs or T cells enriched from blood (not recorded which). Source of these receptors: a woman aged 40 to 49 who had been exposed to COVID-19.

This chain connects TRBV14 to TRBJ2-7; 7 nucleotides match TRBD1. Germline V gives CDR1 SGHDN, CDR2 FVKESK. The CDR3 covers 14 residues. Unmatched junction bases numbered 6, after V lost 3 bases and J lost 4 bases. This CDR3 reads CASSQTGKGYEQYF. The CDR3, as DNA: TGTGCCAGCAGCCAGACAGGGAAAGGGTACGAGCAGTACTTC.

The gene calls are TRBV19 and TRBJ2-1; TRBD2 agrees at 7 bases. Germline CDR1 and CDR2: LNHDA and SQIVND (reference sequence). The junction had 11 bases not matched to a gene; V was cut back by 5 bases and J by 1 base. The CDR3 loop spans 17 amino acids. The DNA for the CDR3 is TGTGCCAGTAGTTCTCCTAGGGAGGGCCAATCCTACAATGAGCAGTTCTTC. Its translation is CASSSPREGQSYNEQFF.

The chain combines TRBV30 with TRBJ1-1, with D possibly being TRBD1 (5 bases). The CDR3 loop spans 14 amino acids. V shed 2 bases and J shed 1 base, with 11 bases lying between them. CDR1 and CDR2 from the germline V gene are GTSNPN and SVGIG (reference sequence). The CDR3 region is CAWSTGLTNTEAFF. The CDR3 region has the DNA TGTGCCTGGAGTACGGGACTGACGAACACTGAAGCTTTCTTT.

The chain carries TRBV2 and TRBJ1-2; D is uncertain. The germline gives CDR1 SNHLY, CDR2 FYNNEI. With 4 bases removed from V and 8 bases from J, the gap between germline ends came to 11 bases. CDR3 length equals 12 residues. DNA of the CDR3: TGTGCCAGCAGTGGCGGATTTGGCGGCTACACCTTC. Protein sequence: CASSGGFGGYTF.

V usage is TRBV6-5 and J usage is TRBJ1-5; 9 bases agree with TRBD1. CDR3 length: 15 residues. CDR1 and CDR2 (germline): MNHEY, SVGAGI. The junction had 10 bases not matched to a gene; V was cut back by 6 bases and J by 7 bases. In nucleotides, the CDR3 is TGTGCCAGCAGAACCCAACAGGGGGCGGGACAGCCCCAGCATTTT. Protein sequence: CASRTQQGAGQPQHF.

This sequence joins TRBV5-6 and TRBJ1-6; 7 positions match TRBD1. V lost 0 bases to trimming and J lost 8 bases; unmatched junction nucleotides: 5. The CDR3 sequence is 15 residues long. From germline, CDR1 is SGHDT and CDR2 YYEEEE. The CDR3 bases are TGTGCCAGCAGCTTGGAAACAGGGGTGGATTCACCCCTCCACTTT. It is translated as CASSLETGVDSPLHF.

In this sample, this clone turned up a few times. This rearrangement joins TRBV7-2 to TRBJ2-1; 12 bases are a match to TRBD2. Germline V CDR1 and CDR2: SGHTA, FQGNSA. J gave up 10 bases and V 6 bases, and 7 bases lay outside the gene matches. This CDR3 region has 14 residues. This chain's CDR3 is CASRYLLAGGEQFF. The CDR3 bases are TGTGCCAGCAGATACCTGCTAGCGGGAGGGGAGCAGTTCTTC.

The V and J genes are TRBV27 and TRBJ2-1, with TRBD2 matching over 8 bases. The J segment lost 9 bases and the V segment lost 8 bases, leaving 12 bases of the junction unmatched. CDR1 MNHEY and CDR2 SMNVEV come from the germline V gene (reference sequence). CDR3 length: 14 residues. CDR3 coding DNA: TGTGCCAGCGGAAGGCAGCGGGAGTGGGGTGAGCAGTTCTTC. This gives the protein CASGRQREWGEQFF.

The chain recombines TRBV19 with TRBJ1-3; the D is unclear. The CDR3 extends over 14 amino acids. Trimming took 9 bases from V and 0 from J, leaving 12 bases between them. Per germline, CDR1 LNHDA and CDR2 SQIVND (reference sequence). The CDR3 sequence: CASRTILSGNTIYF. CDR3 DNA: TGTGCCAGCCGTACGATACTCTCTGGAAACACCATATATTTT. Based on the CDR3 plus reference TRBV19 and TRBJ1-3, the full variable domain is DGGITQSPKYLFRKEGQNVTLSCEQNLNHDAMYWYRQDPGQGLRLIYYSQIVNDFQKGDIAEGYSVSREKKESFPLTVTSAQKNPTAFYLCASRTILSGNTIYFGEGSWLTVV.

The chain combines TRBV19 with TRBJ1-1; TRBD1 matches at 8 bases. This CDR3 has 14 amino acids. V shed 3 bases, J shed 0 bases, and the junction held 0 bases outside the gene matches. Germline V gene lookup returns CDR1 LNHDA and CDR2 SQIVND (reference sequence). CDR3 in amino acids: CASSMDRVNTEAFF. The CDR3, as DNA: TGTGCCAGTAGTATGGACAGGGTGAACACTGAAGCTTTCTTT. The whole variable domain, filled in from reference TRBV19 and TRBJ1-1, reads DGGITQSPKYLFRKEGQNVTLSCEQNLNHDAMYWYRQDPGQGLRLIYYSQIVNDFQKGDIAEGYSVSREKKESFPLTVTSAQKNPTAFYLCASSMDRVNTEAFFGQGTRLTVV.

The V call is TRBV10-1, the J call TRBJ2-1, with 13 positions matching TRBD2. The V segment lost 9 bases and the J segment 7 bases; nucleotides outside the gene matches: 6. This CDR3 contains 14 residues. CDR1 and CDR2 from the germline V gene are WNHNN and SYGVQD (reference sequence). The CDR3 coding sequence is TGCGCCAGTGGACTAGCGGGGGAATGGAATGAGCAGTTCTTC. Translated: CASGLAGEWNEQFF.

The DNA for the CDR3 is TGTGCCAGCAGTGAAGCTATCCAGGGGACGTCACCCCTCCACTTT. This gives the protein CASSEAIQGTSPLHF. V usage is TRBV2 and J usage is TRBJ1-6; weak D call: TRBD1 (6 bases). The CDR3 spans 15 residues. With 0 bases removed from V and 10 bases from J, the gap between germline ends came to 13 bases. CDR1 and CDR2 (germline): SNHLY, FYNNEI.

The V call is TRBV4-3, the J call TRBJ1-3; tentative D call: TRBD1 (5 bases). The germline CDR1 and CDR2 sequences are LGHNA and YSLEER. V lost 3 bases and J 2 bases, leaving 11 bases between the germline ends. CDR3 length equals 15 residues. CDR3 in amino acids: CASSQGRATGNTIYF. As DNA, the CDR3 is TGCGCCAGCAGCCAGGGCAGGGCAACTGGAAACACCATATATTTT.

The rearrangement links TRBV24-1 to TRBJ2-1; possibly TRBD2 for D (6 bases). Trimming cost V 3 bases and J 4 bases, with 12 bases left between them. This CDR3 region has 15 residues. Germline V gene sequence: CDR1 KGHDR, CDR2 SFDVKD. The CDR3 loop is CATSDPERAYNEQFF. DNA for the CDR3: TGTGCCACCAGTGATCCTGAGCGGGCATACAATGAGCAGTTCTTC.

This rearrangement joins TRBV5-8 to TRBJ1-1; a weak D match, TRBD1 (5 bases). Trimming stripped 1 base from V and 10 bases from J, with 17 bases between. CDR1 is SGHTS and CDR2 is YDEGEE in the germline V gene. This CDR3 has 14 amino acids. CDR3 bases: TGTGCCAGCAGCTTGAATCAGGGTAGGCGTGGAGCTTTCTTT. It is translated as CASSLNQGRRGAFF.